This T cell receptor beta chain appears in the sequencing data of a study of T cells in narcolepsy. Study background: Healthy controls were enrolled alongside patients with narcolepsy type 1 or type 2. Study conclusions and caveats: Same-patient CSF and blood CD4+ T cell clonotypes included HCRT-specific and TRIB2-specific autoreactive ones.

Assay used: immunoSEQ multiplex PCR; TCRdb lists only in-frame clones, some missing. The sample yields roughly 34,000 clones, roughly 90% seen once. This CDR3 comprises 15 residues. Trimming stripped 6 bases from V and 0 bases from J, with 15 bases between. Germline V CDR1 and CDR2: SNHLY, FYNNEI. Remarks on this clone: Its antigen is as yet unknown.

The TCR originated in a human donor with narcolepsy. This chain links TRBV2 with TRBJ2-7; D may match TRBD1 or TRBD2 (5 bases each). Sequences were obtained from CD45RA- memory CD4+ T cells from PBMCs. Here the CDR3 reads CASRAGTPSSYEQYF. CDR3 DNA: TGTGCCAGCAGAGCAGGGACGCCTAGCTCCTACGAGCAGTACTTC.